This T cell receptor (beta chain) is drawn from a study of lymphopenia after photon versus proton radiotherapy. This CDR3 is 15 amino acids long. In germline, CDR1 is SEHNR, CDR2 FQNEAQ (reference sequence). Trimming cost V 5 bases and J 0 bases, with 11 bases left between them. The data were produced by immunoSEQ multiplex PCR, yet TCRdb's version contains in-frame clones alone and is incomplete. The table has about 40,000 clones, around four fifths seen once. The gene calls are TRBV7-9 and TRBJ2-1; tentative D call: TRBD1 (5 bases). The sequence was obtained from a woman between 65 and 79 years old with pancreatic cancer. Here the sequenced sample was peripheral blood, taken from a patient treated with proton-based radiotherapy. CDR3 in amino acids: CASSAGPGSYNEQFF. DNA of the CDR3: TGTGCCAGCAGCGCAGGGCCCGGCTCCTACAATGAGCAGTTCTTC.